One and the same sample provided the 10 T cell receptor beta chains below, sequenced in a study of control samples from healthy donors and cancer patients (dated by TCRdb to about 2020). The library came from the immunoSEQ multiplex PCR assay. TCRdb took this table from immuneACCESS and kept in-frame rearrangements with V and J called. Such tables lack part of the clones; where checked against another copy, unresolved V genes explain under half of the gap, and the rest is unexplained. The sample table shows some 40,000 clones, and approximately 82% are seen once. Roughly 21% of the sample is in the top ten clones. Sequences were obtained from PBMCs. Every receptor here comes from a woman aged 60-75 years with lung cancer.

The rearrangement uses TRBV5-5 and TRBJ1-5; TRBD1 matches at 9 bases. Trimming cost V 0 bases and J 5 bases; bases outside gene matches: 12. Germline assignment: CDR1 SGHKS and CDR2 YYEKEE (reference sequence). The CDR3 covers 18 residues. CDR3: CASSLGQGGTSNYQPQHF. The CDR3 nucleotides read TGTGCCAGCAGCTTGGGACAGGGGGGCACCTCAAACTATCAGCCCCAGCATTTT.

This chain joins TRBV7-2 and TRBJ1-5, with a weak D call TRBD1 (6 bases). V was clipped by 3 bases and J by 1 base, with 10 bases between them. Germline V gene data show CDR1 as SGHTA and CDR2 as FQGNSA. The CDR3 spans 15 residues. The CDR3 loop is CASSFGGGSNQPQHF. The CDR3 DNA sequence: TGTGCCAGCAGCTTTGGGGGCGGCAGCAATCAGCCCCAGCATTTT.

The chain couples TRBV3-1 (or the pseudogene TRBV3-2) to TRBJ1-1; weak D call: TRBD1 (6 bases). Germline loops: CDR1 LGHDT, CDR2 YNNKEL (reference sequence). This CDR3 is built from 15 residues. V was shortened by 4 bases and J by 4 bases, with 16 bases between the two germline ends. The CDR3 DNA follows: TGTGCCAGCAGCCCCCGAGGGGGGGTTCTCACTGAAGCTTTCTTT. This encodes CASSPRGGVLTEAFF.

CDR3 protein: CASRTGTFSGNTIYF. The CDR3 coding sequence is TGTGCCAGTAGAACCGGGACTTTCTCTGGAAACACCATATATTTT. The rearrangement links TRBV19 to TRBJ1-3; D is possibly TRBD1 (5 bases). The ends were cut back, 6 bases at V and 0 bases at J, with 12 bases in the middle. The CDR3 length is 15 residues. Germline loops: CDR1 LNHDA, CDR2 SQIVND (reference sequence).

V gene TRBV15 combines with J gene TRBJ2-4, with 8 bases fitting TRBD2. Germline V CDR1 and CDR2: LNHNV, YYDKDF (reference sequence). The CDR3 runs 16 residues. J lost 3 bases, V lost 4 bases, and 8 bases had no gene match. CDR3 region: CATSTGGVRGKNIQYF. The CDR3 nucleotides are TGTGCCACCAGCACGGGAGGGGTAAGGGGCAAAAACATTCAGTACTTC.

The sample holds a few counts of this clone. The genes are TRBV5-4 and TRBJ1-4; maybe TRBD1 (5 bases). The CDR3 is 14 amino acids. The V gene lost 0 bases and the J gene lost 7 bases, with 10 bases spanning the gap. Germline-derived CDR1 and CDR2 are SGHNT and YYREEE (reference sequence). The CDR3 nucleotides read TGTGCCAGCAGCTTGGGGCGGGGGACTGAAAAACTGTTTTTT. Translation gives CASSLGRGTEKLFF.

The chain recombines TRBV9 with TRBJ1-6; 7 nucleotides agree with TRBD1. CDR1 is SGDLS, CDR2 YYNGEE, per germline. Trimming took 5 bases from V and 5 from J; bases not matched to a gene: 7. This CDR3 has 15 residues. The CDR3 here is CASRGQQSNNSPLHF. DNA for the CDR3: TGTGCCAGCAGGGGACAGCAAAGTAATAATTCACCCCTCCACTTT.

The V gene is TRBV3-1 (or the pseudogene TRBV3-2), the J gene TRBJ2-4; D not certain. The germline V gene has CDR1 LGHDT and CDR2 YNNKEL (reference sequence). V dropped 0 bases and J dropped 3 bases, with 15 bases sitting between them. The CDR3 runs to 17 residues. The CDR3 sequence is CASSQDDLIRYKNIQYF. CDR3 DNA sequence: TGTGCCAGCAGCCAAGACGACCTCATTAGGTACAAAAACATTCAGTACTTC.

The chain combines TRBV6-6 with TRBJ1-1; 7 bases are a match to TRBD1. Germline loops: CDR1 MNHNY, CDR2 SVGAGI (reference sequence). V was clipped by 10 bases and J by 1 base; unmatched bases: 6. The CDR3 consists of 13 residues. The CDR3 protein is CAIETGQNTEAFF. The CDR3, as DNA: TGTGCCATCGAGACAGGGCAGAACACTGAAGCTTTCTTT.

Relative to its sample, this clone is medium-sized (0.01 to 0.1%). V and J are TRBV27 and TRBJ2-5; D perhaps matches TRBD1 (5 bases). Trimming removed 4 bases at V and 2 bases at J, with 17 bases between. Germline values: CDR1 MNHEY, CDR2 SMNVEV (reference sequence). The CDR3 runs 16 residues. The CDR3 nucleotides read TGTGCCAGCAGTTATCGGCCAGGGCGGATACAAGAGACCCAGTACTTC. It translates to CASSYRPGRIQETQYF.